This T cell receptor (beta chain) was sequenced for a study of blood T cell repertoires in COVID-19. For the study at large: Researchers got acute and convalescent COVID-19 samples from the United States, Italy and Spain. In each case, the material was cDNA or gDNA derived from T cells, B-cell-depleted T cells, or PBMCs.

Germline V gives CDR1 LGHNT, CDR2 FRNRAP. Between the trimmed V and J ends, which lost 4 bases and 4 bases, there was a span of 11 bases. The CDR3 covers 15 residues. In the study's own analysis: Amplifying reference gene primers gave estimates of nucleated cell counts. Only in-frame clones appear in the TCRdb table, and some are missing; sequencing was by immunoSEQ multiplex PCR. The V and J calls and the clone size are those of that table, but D and trimming were determined from the DNA. The table has some 94,000 clones, around 87% seen once. The receptor comes from a human donor in a cohort sampled during active COVID-19. Sequencing used peripheral blood. The chain recombines TRBV12-5 with TRBJ2-6; TRBD2 might be the D (5 bases). In DNA, the CDR3 is TGTGCTAGTGGTTACCTAGGAGGCGGGGCCAACGTCCTGACTTTC. The encoded protein is CASGYLGGGANVLTF.